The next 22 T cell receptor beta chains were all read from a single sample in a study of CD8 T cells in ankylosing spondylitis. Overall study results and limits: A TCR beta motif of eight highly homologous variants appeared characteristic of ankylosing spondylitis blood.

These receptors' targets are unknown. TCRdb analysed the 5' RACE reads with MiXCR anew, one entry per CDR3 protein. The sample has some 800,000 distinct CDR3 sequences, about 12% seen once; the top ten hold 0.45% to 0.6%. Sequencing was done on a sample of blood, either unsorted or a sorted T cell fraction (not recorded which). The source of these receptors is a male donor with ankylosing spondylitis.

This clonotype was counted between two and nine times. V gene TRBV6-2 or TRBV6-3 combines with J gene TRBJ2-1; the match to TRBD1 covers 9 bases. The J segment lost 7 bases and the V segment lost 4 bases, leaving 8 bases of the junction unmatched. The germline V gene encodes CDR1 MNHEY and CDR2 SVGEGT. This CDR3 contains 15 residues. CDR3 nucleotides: TGTGCCAGCAGTTGGCCGGGACAGGGTCGAAATGAGCAGTTCTTC. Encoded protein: CASSWPGQGRNEQFF.

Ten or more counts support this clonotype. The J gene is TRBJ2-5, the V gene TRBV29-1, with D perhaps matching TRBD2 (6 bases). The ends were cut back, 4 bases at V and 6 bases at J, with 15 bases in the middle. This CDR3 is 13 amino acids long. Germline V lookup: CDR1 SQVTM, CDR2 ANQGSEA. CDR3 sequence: CSVVHPGRKTQYF. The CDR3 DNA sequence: TGCAGCGTTGTACATCCAGGGAGGAAGACCCAGTACTTC.

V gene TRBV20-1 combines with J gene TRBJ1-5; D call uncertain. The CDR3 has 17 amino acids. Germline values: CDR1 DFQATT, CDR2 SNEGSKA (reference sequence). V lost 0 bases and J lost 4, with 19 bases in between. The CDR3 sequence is CSARDPRHRAQNQPQHF. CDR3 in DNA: TGCAGTGCTAGAGATCCAAGACACAGAGCGCAAAATCAGCCCCAGCATTTT.

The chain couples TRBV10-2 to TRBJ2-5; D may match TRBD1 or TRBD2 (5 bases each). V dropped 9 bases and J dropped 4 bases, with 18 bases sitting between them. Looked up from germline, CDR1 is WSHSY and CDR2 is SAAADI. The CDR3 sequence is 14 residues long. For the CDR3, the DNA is TGCGCCAGTTCTACTTCAACTAGGGGAGAGACCCAGTACTTC. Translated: CASSTSTRGETQYF.

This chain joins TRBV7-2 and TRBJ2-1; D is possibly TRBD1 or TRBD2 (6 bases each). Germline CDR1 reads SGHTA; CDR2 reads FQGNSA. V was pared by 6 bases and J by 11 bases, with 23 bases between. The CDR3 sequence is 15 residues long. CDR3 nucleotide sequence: TGTGCCAGCAGATCTTTAGGGGGGAGGAGGCAGCAGCAGTTCTTC. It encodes CASRSLGGRRQQQFF.

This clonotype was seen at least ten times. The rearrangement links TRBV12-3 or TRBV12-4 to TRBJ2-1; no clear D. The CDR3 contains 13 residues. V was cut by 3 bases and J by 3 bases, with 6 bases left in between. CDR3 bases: TGTGCCAGCAGTTTCAACAGCTACAATGAGCAGTTCTTC. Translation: CASSFNSYNEQFF.

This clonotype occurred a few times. This chain's CDR3 is CSARVLDTYNEQFF. The CDR3 region has the DNA TGCAGTGCTAGAGTACTGGATACCTACAATGAGCAGTTCTTC. V gene TRBV20-1 combines with J gene TRBJ2-1; D unclear. V was clipped by 1 base and J by 2 bases, with 9 bases between them. The CDR3 totals 14 residues. Germline V gene lookup returns CDR1 DFQATT and CDR2 SNEGSKA (reference sequence).

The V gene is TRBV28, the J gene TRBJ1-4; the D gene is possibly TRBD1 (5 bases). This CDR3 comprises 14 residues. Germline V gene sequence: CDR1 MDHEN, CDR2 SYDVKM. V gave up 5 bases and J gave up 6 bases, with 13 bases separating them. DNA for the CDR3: TGTGCCAGCAGTCCTCTAGACAGCTATGAAAAACTGTTTTTT. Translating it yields CASSPLDSYEKLFF.

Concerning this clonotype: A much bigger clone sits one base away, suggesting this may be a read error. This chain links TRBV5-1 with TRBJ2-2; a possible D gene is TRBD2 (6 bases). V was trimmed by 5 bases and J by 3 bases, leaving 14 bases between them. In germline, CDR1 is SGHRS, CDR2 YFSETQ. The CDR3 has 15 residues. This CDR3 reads CASRPTSAYTGELFF. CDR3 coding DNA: TGCGCCAGCAGACCGACTAGTGCATACACCGGGGAGCTGTTTTTT. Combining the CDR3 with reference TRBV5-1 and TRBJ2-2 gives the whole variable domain KAGVTQTPRYLIKTRGQQVTLSCSPISGHRSVSWYQQTPGQGLQFLFEYFSETQRNKGNFPGRFSGRQFSNSRSEMNVSTLELGDSALYLCASRPTSAYTGELFFGEGSRLTVL.

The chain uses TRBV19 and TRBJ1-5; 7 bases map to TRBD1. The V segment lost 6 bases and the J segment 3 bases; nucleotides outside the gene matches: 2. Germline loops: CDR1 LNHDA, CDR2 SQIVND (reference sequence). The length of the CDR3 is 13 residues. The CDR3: CASRGQFNQPQHF. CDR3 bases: TGTGCCAGTAGGGGACAGTTCAATCAGCCCCAGCATTTT.

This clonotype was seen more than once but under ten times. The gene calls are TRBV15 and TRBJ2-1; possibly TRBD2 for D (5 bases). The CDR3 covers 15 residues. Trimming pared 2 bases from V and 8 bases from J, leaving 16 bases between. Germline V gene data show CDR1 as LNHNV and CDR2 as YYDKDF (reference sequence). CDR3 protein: CATSRRTLPDDEQFF. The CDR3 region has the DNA TGTGCCACCAGCAGAAGGACTCTCCCGGATGATGAGCAGTTCTTC.

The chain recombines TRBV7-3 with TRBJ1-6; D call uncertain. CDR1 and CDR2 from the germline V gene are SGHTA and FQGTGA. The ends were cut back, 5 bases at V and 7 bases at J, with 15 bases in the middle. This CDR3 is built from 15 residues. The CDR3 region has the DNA TGTGCCAGCAGCCCTAATGGCGCGAGGAATTCACCCCTCCACTTT. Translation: CASSPNGARNSPLHF.

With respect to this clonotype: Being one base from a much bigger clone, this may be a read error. CDR3 DNA: TGCTGTGCTAGATCGGCTAGCGGGATTGGGACCGGGGAGCTGTTTTTT. The encoded protein is CCARSASGIGTGELFF. The chain recombines TRBV20-1 with TRBJ2-2; 9 bases are a match to TRBD2. Germline CDR1 and CDR2: DFQATT and SNEGSKA (reference sequence). There are 16 residues in the CDR3.

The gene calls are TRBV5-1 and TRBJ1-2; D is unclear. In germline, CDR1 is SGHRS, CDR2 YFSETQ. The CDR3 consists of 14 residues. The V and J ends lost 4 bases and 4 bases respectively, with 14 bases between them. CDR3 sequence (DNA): TGCGCCAGCAGCCCCCCCCCGGGAGGCTATGGCTACACCTTC. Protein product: CASSPPPGGYGYTF. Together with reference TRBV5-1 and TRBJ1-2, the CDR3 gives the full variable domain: KAGVTQTPRYLIKTRGQQVTLSCSPISGHRSVSWYQQTPGQGLQFLFEYFSETQRNKGNFPGRFSGRQFSNSRSEMNVSTLELGDSALYLCASSPPPGGYGYTFGSGTRLTVV.

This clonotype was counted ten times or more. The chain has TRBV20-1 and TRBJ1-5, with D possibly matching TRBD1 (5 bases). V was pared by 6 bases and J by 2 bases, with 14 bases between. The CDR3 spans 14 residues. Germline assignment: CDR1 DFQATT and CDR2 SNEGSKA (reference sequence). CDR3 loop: CSAGEVMGNQPQHF. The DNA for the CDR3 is TGCAGTGCGGGGGAGGTTATGGGCAATCAGCCCCAGCATTTT.

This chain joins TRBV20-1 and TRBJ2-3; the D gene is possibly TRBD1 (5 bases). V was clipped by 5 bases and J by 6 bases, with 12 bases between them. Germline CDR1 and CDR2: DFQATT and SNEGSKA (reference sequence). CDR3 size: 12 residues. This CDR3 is CSAPRVEDTQYF. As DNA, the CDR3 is TGCAGTGCTCCCAGGGTCGAGGATACGCAGTATTTT.

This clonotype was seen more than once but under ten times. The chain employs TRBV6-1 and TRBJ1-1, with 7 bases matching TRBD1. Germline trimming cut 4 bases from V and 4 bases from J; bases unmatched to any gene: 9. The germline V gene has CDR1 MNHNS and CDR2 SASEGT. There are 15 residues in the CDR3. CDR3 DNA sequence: TGTGCCAGCAGTGTATTCAACAGGGGACGCACTGAAGCTTTCTTT. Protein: CASSVFNRGRTEAFF.

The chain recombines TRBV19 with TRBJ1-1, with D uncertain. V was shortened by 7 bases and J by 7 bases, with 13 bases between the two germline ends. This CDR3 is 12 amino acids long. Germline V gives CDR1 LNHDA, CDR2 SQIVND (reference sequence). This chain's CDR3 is CASKRRVGEAFF. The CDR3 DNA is TGTGCCAGTAAAAGGAGGGTTGGTGAAGCTTTCTTT.

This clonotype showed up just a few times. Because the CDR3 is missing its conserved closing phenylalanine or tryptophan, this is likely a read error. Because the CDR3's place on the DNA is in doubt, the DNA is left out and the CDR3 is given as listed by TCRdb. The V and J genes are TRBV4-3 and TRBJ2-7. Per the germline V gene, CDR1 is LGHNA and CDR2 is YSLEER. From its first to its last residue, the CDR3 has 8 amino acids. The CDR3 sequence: CASSGRLS.

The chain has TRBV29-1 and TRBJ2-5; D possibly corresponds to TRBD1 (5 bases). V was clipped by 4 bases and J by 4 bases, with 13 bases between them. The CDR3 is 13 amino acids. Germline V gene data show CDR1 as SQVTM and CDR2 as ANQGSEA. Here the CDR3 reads CSVGPLQGETQYF. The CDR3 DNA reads TGCAGCGTTGGGCCCCTTCAGGGAGAGACCCAGTACTTC.

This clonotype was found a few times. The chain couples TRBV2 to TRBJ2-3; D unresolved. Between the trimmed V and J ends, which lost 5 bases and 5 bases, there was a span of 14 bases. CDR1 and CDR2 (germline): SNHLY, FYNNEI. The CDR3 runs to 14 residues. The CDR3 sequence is CASSILTLRDTQYF. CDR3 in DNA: TGTGCCAGCAGTATTCTAACCTTACGAGATACGCAGTATTTT.

This chain's CDR3 is CSARGRTGRGGYTF. The CDR3, as DNA: TGCAGTGCTAGAGGTCGGACAGGGCGGGGAGGCTACACCTTC. The genes are TRBV20-1 and TRBJ1-2; TRBD1 aligns across 8 bases. J gave up 8 bases and V 1 base, and 9 bases lay outside the gene matches. Germline CDR1 reads DFQATT; CDR2 reads SNEGSKA (reference sequence). The CDR3 is made up of 14 amino acids.